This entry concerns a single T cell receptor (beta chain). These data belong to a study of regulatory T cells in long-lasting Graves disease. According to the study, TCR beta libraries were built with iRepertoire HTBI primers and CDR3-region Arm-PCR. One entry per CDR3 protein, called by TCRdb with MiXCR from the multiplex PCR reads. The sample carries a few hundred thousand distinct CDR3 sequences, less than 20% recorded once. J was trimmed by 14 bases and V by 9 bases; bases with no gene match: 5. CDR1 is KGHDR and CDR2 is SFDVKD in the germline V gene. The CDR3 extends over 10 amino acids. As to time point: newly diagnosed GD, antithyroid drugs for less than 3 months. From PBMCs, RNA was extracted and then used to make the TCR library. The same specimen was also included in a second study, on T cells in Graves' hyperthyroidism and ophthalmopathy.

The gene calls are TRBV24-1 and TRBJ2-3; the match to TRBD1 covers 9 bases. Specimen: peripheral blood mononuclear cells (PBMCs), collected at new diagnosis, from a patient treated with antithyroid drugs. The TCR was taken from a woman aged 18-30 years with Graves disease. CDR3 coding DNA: TGTGCCACCGGACAGGGGAGTTTGTATTTT. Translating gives CATGQGSLYF.